The TCR beta chain under discussion was sequenced for a study of blood T cell repertoires in COVID-19. Background on the study: Samples of COVID-19 (acute and convalescent) were obtained from the United States, Italy and Spain.

Participants had their cohort set by participant-reported clinical history. Libraries were prepared by immunoSEQ multiplex PCR; TCRdb keeps only in-frame clonotypes and omits some of them. The data show approximately 470,000 clones, about nine tenths seen once. This CDR3 has 12 residues. Germline CDR1 reads MNHEY; CDR2 reads SVGAGI. Trimming removed 5 bases from V and 9 bases from J, with 11 bases in between. Sequencing was performed on PBMCs or T cells enriched from blood (not recorded which). This TCR derives from a young woman who had recovered from COVID-19. The gene calls are TRBV6-5 and TRBJ2-1; tentatively, D is TRBD2 (5 bases). CDR3 amino acids: CASSPDSSEQFF. The CDR3 region has the DNA TGTGCCAGCAGTCCGGACTCCAGTGAGCAGTTCTTC.